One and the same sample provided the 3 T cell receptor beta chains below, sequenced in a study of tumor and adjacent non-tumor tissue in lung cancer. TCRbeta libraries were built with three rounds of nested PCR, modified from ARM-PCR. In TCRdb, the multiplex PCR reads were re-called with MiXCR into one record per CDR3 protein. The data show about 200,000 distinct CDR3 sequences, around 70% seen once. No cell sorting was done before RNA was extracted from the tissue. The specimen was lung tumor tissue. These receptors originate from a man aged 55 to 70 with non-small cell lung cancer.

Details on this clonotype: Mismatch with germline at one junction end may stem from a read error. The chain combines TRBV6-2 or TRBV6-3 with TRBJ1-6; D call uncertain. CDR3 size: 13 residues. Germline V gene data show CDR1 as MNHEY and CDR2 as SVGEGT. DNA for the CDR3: TGTGCCAGCAGTTACTCATCCAATTCACCCCTCCGCTTT. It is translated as CASSYSSNSPLRF.

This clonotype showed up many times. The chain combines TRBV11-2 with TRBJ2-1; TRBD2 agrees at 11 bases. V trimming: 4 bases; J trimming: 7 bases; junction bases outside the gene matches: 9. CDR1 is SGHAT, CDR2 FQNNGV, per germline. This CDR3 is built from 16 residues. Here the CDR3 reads CASSSSGGFRRNEQFF. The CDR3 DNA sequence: TGTGCCAGCAGCTCTAGCGGGGGGTTTCGTCGGAATGAGCAGTTCTTC.

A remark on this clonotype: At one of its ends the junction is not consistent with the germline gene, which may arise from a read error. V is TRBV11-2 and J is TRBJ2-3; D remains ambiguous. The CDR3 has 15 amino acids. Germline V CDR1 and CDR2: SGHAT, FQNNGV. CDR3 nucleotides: TGTGCCAGTAGCTTTTTCCTAACGGTGGCAGATACACAGTATTTT. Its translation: CASSFFLTVADTQYF.